This record covers a single TCR beta chain. Libraries were prepared by immunoSEQ multiplex PCR; TCRdb keeps only in-frame clonotypes and omits some of them. The sample lists some 350,000 clones, more than 75% occurring once. The CDR3 length is 15 residues. From germline, CDR1 is SGHVS and CDR2 FQNEAQ. V lost 0 bases, J lost 7 bases, and 13 bases lay in between. The data stem from a study of blood T cell repertoires in COVID-19. This chain links TRBV7-8 with TRBJ1-5; no clear D. The clonotype was recovered from a woman aged 18 to 35 who had recovered from COVID-19. The specimen sequenced was peripheral blood. The CDR3 loop is CASSLAARVRQPQHF. The CDR3, as DNA: TGTGCCAGCAGCTTAGCTGCGAGGGTACGGCAGCCCCAGCATTTT.